The 7 T cell receptor beta chains given below trace back to one sample, sequenced in a study of blood T cell repertoires in COVID-19. TCRdb's table, derived via immunoSEQ multiplex PCR, lists solely in-frame clones and lacks some. The data contain about 52,000 clones, around 85% of them seen just once; the ten biggest clones take up around a quarter. The source material was peripheral blood. These receptors came from a woman older than 75 with COVID-19, enrolled during active disease.

The chain employs TRBV27 and TRBJ2-7, with 9 nucleotides matching TRBD1. In germline, CDR1 is MNHEY, CDR2 SMNVEV (reference sequence). The CDR3 contains 16 residues. The junction had 5 bases not matched to a gene; V was cut back by 0 bases and J by 2 bases. CDR3: CASSLSGTGWAYEQYF. The CDR3 DNA sequence: TGTGCCAGCAGTTTATCGGGGACAGGGTGGGCCTACGAGCAGTACTTC.

V is TRBV12-3 or TRBV12-4 and J is TRBJ1-5, with no clear D. CDR3 length: 12 residues. V was cut by 3 bases and J by 6 bases, with 6 bases left in between. CDR3 residues: CASSFPRQPQHF. Written as DNA, the CDR3 is TGTGCCAGCAGTTTCCCCCGTCAGCCCCAGCATTTT.

This chain links TRBV27 with TRBJ1-5, with D maybe TRBD1 (5 bases). The germline V and J ends were trimmed by 1 base and 2 bases, with 9 bases remaining between them. This CDR3 region has 15 residues. Looked up from germline, CDR1 is MNHEY and CDR2 is SMNVEV (reference sequence). The CDR3 spells CASSLLGLGNQPQHF. The DNA for the CDR3 is TGTGCCAGCAGTTTATTGGGGCTCGGCAATCAGCCCCAGCATTTT.

The J gene is TRBJ2-3, the V gene TRBV10-1; 7 nucleotides align to TRBD1. Germline CDR1 is WNHNN and CDR2 is SYGVQD (reference sequence). V shed 4 bases and J 2 bases; nucleotides not matched to a gene: 6. CDR3 length: 15 residues. CDR3 protein: CASSVGRGNTDTQYF. The CDR3 DNA reads TGCGCCAGCAGTGTCGGCAGGGGGAACACAGATACGCAGTATTTT.

The chain is built from TRBV5-5 and TRBJ2-1; 9 bases map to TRBD2. Germline CDR1 is SGHKS and CDR2 is YYEKEE (reference sequence). CDR3 size: 16 residues. Trimming removed 2 bases from V and 1 base from J; junction bases left unmatched: 4. The CDR3, as DNA: TGTGCCAGCAGCTTAGGCGGGAGGGGATCCTACAATGAGCAGTTCTTC. This encodes CASSLGGRGSYNEQFF.

The rearrangement links TRBV6-6 to TRBJ1-2, with 7 bases matching TRBD1. This CDR3 region has 14 residues. CDR1 MNHNY and CDR2 SVGAGI come from the germline V gene (reference sequence). J gave up 8 bases and V 0 bases, and 6 bases lay outside the gene matches. CDR3 amino acids: CASSYSIQGMGYTF. The CDR3 DNA follows: TGTGCCAGCAGTTACTCGATACAGGGGATGGGCTACACCTTC.

This clone occurred a few times. The chain employs TRBV30 and TRBJ1-2; the D is unclear. The V end lost 4 bases, the J end lost 0 bases, and 15 bases lay between the germline ends. The germline V gene encodes CDR1 GTSNPN and CDR2 SVGIG (reference sequence). This CDR3 is 15 amino acids long. The CDR3 DNA is TGTGCCTGGACGAGTGCACCTACAGCTAACTATGGCTACACCTTC. This translates into CAWTSAPTANYGYTF.